The 32 T cell receptor beta chains presented below share a single source sample, sequenced in a study of blood T cell repertoires in COVID-19. TCRdb's copy holds only in-frame clones and misses some; the assay was immunoSEQ multiplex PCR. The table records under 300,000 clones, 86% of them present only once. The sample comprised peripheral blood. The source is a woman aged 30 to 39 with COVID-19, enrolled during active disease.

This sequence joins TRBV6-5 and TRBJ1-6, with TRBD1 matching over 11 bases. After removal of 4 bases from V and 9 bases from J, the junction contained 8 bases not matched to a gene. Germline-derived CDR1 and CDR2 are MNHEY and SVGAGI. The CDR3 loop spans 16 amino acids. CDR3 loop: CASSSTAGTGGSPLHF. For the CDR3, the DNA is TGTGCCAGCAGTTCGACCGCCGGGACAGGGGGTTCACCCCTCCACTTT.

The rearrangement uses TRBV9 and TRBJ2-1; 11 bases agree with TRBD2. The CDR3 runs to 19 residues. The trim removed 2 bases at V and 0 bases at J, leaving 10 bases unmatched. Germline CDR1 SGDLS, CDR2 YYNGEE. The CDR3 loop reads CASSVLLPLAGDSYNEQFF. DNA of the CDR3: TGTGCCAGCAGCGTCCTCCTACCACTAGCGGGGGACTCCTACAATGAGCAGTTCTTC.

The chain's CDR3 is CATSRGQGAPEQYF. DNA of the CDR3: TGTGCCACCAGCAGAGGACAGGGGGCACCCGAGCAGTACTTC. The chain uses TRBV15 and TRBJ2-7, with 10 bases matching TRBD1. CDR1 and CDR2 (germline): LNHNV, YYDKDF (reference sequence). With V trimmed by 1 base and J by 6 bases, 3 bases remained unmatched. The CDR3 is 14 amino acids.

This clone was detected only once. The chain carries TRBV7-2 and TRBJ1-5, with a tentative D call TRBD1 (5 bases). The CDR3 contains 14 residues. Trimming took 5 bases from V and 7 from J, leaving 15 bases between them. Germline V gene data show CDR1 as SGHTA and CDR2 as FQGNSA. The CDR3 DNA follows: TGTGCCAGCAGCCAGGGACTGGGAGGCCAGCCCCAGCATTTT. Residues: CASSQGLGGQPQHF.

The V call is TRBV5-5, the J call TRBJ2-5; possibly TRBD1 for D (5 bases). Germline CDR1 reads SGHKS; CDR2 reads YYEKEE (reference sequence). The CDR3 spans 16 residues. V lost 1 base, J lost 1 base, and 14 bases lay in between. As DNA, the CDR3 is TGTGCCAGCAGCTTGCATCGGTCAGGGTTCCAAGAGACCCAGTACTTC. Translating gives CASSLHRSGFQETQYF.

The rearrangement uses TRBV29-1 and TRBJ2-7; D call uncertain. Germline assignment: CDR1 SQVTM and CDR2 ANQGSEA. The CDR3 is made up of 13 amino acids. The V gene lost 1 base and the J gene lost 2 bases, with 9 bases spanning the gap. As DNA, the CDR3 is TGCAGCGTTGAAGTAGCCGACCCCTACGAGCAGTACTTC. It specifies CSVEVADPYEQYF.

This chain links TRBV7-9 with TRBJ2-2; 7 bases fit TRBD1. Losses at the gene ends were 7 bases for V and 4 bases for J; bases not matched to a gene: 3. The CDR3 is made up of 13 amino acids. Per the germline V gene, CDR1 is SEHNR and CDR2 is FQNEAQ (reference sequence). In nucleotides, the CDR3 is TGTGCCAGCATCAGGGGGTCCACCGGGGAGCTGTTTTTT. It codes for CASIRGSTGELFF.

The V and J genes are TRBV25-1 and TRBJ1-1, with D possibly being TRBD1 (5 bases). Trimming took 6 bases from V and 3 from J, leaving 14 bases between them. CDR3 length equals 14 residues. CDR1 and CDR2 from the germline V gene are MGHDK and SYGVNS. The CDR3 sequence is CASRAKGWDTEAFF. The CDR3 DNA sequence: TGTGCCAGCAGAGCTAAGGGGTGGGACACTGAAGCTTTCTTT.

The chain uses TRBV4-1 and TRBJ2-5, with no clear D. The J call is uncertain, as TRBJ2-7 better fits the DNA end. The V gene's germline CDR1 is MGHRA and CDR2 YSYEKL. The CDR3 is 13 amino acids. For the CDR3, the DNA is TGCGCCAGCAGCCACGATTCCTTCTACGAGCAGTACTTC. Translating it yields CASSHDSFYEQYF.

The chain is built from TRBV12-5 and TRBJ2-5; TRBD1 agrees at 7 bases. Germline CDR1 is LGHNT and CDR2 is FRNRAP. This CDR3 has 13 amino acids. Trimming at V came to 4 bases and at J to 7 bases, leaving 6 bases not matched to a gene. The CDR3 DNA reads as TGTGCTAGTGGTTCGAACAGGGGTACGACCCAGTACTTC. It encodes CASGSNRGTTQYF.

The V gene is TRBV24-1, the J gene TRBJ2-3, with TRBD1 matching over 7 bases. Germline assignment: CDR1 KGHDR and CDR2 SFDVKD. The CDR3 is made up of 16 amino acids. V shed 3 bases and J 2 bases; nucleotides not matched to a gene: 7. The DNA for the CDR3 is TGTGCCACCAGTGATGGGGCAGGGGGAATCACAGATACGCAGTATTTT. Amino acid sequence: CATSDGAGGITDTQYF.

This clone was seen a handful of times. This sequence joins TRBV3-1 (or the pseudogene TRBV3-2) and TRBJ2-7; D is ambiguous. The CDR3 sequence is 13 residues long. Germline CDR1 is LGHDT and CDR2 is YNNKEL (reference sequence). V shed 3 bases and J shed 6 bases, with 12 bases lying between them. CDR3 DNA sequence: TGTGCCAGCAGCCAGAACTTCGGTGGCGAGCAGTACTTC. Amino acid sequence: CASSQNFGGEQYF.

The J gene is TRBJ2-5, the V gene TRBV7-9, with TRBD2 identical over 12 bases. CDR1 and CDR2 from the germline V gene are SEHNR and FQNEAQ (reference sequence). The CDR3 length is 15 residues. V was clipped by 5 bases and J by 3 bases; unmatched bases: 4. The CDR3 region is CASSDGLAGKETQYF. CDR3 coding DNA: TGTGCCAGCAGCGATGGACTAGCGGGAAAAGAGACCCAGTACTTC.

The chain uses TRBV6-2 or TRBV6-3 and TRBJ1-1; D is perhaps TRBD1 (5 bases). Germline-derived CDR1 and CDR2 are MNHEY and SVGEGT. V lost 6 bases, J lost 4 bases, and 21 bases lay in between. There are 16 residues in the CDR3. In nucleotides, the CDR3 is TGTGCCAGCAGACCTAGGACGGGGGGTTGGATCACTGAAGCTTTCTTT. This codes for CASRPRTGGWITEAFF.

This chain links TRBV5-1 with TRBJ2-7; 7 bases are shared with TRBD2. The CDR3 loop spans 14 amino acids. Trimming at V came to 4 bases and at J to 5 bases, leaving 9 bases not matched to a gene. Germline CDR1 is SGHRS and CDR2 is YFSETQ. CDR3 coding DNA: TGCGCCAGCAGCATACTGAGTGGGGGGGACGAGCAGTACTTC. It specifies CASSILSGGDEQYF.

This clone has a single count. The genes are TRBV9 and TRBJ2-3; D ambiguous. This CDR3 is built from 14 residues. From germline, CDR1 is SGDLS and CDR2 YYNGEE. Between the trimmed V and J ends, which lost 1 base and 0 bases, there was a span of 6 bases. CDR3 residues: CASSVQFSTDTQYF. The CDR3 coding sequence is TGTGCCAGCAGCGTACAATTTAGCACAGATACGCAGTATTTT.

The genes are TRBV24-1 and TRBJ2-5; D might be TRBD2 (6 bases). The germline CDR1 and CDR2 sequences are KGHDR and SFDVKD. This CDR3 has 15 amino acids. V was pared by 3 bases and J by 4 bases, with 14 bases between. CDR3 sequence reads: CATSDAGRGGETQYF. In nucleotides, the CDR3 is TGTGCCACCAGTGATGCGGGACGCGGAGGAGAGACCCAGTACTTC.

This clone occurred once. The chain employs TRBV19 and TRBJ1-1, with 7 bases aligning to TRBD1. V shed 8 bases and J 4 bases; nucleotides not matched to a gene: 10. The length of the CDR3 is 14 residues. Germline CDR1 is LNHDA and CDR2 is SQIVND (reference sequence). CDR3 nucleotide sequence: TGTGCCAGTGAACAGGGGCAGGGTTCCACTGAAGCTTTCTTT. Translation gives CASEQGQGSTEAFF.

The gene calls are TRBV19 and TRBJ2-7, with 10 positions matching TRBD2. The ends lost 4 bases at V and 4 bases at J; junction bases unmatched: 19. Germline loops: CDR1 LNHDA, CDR2 SQIVND (reference sequence). This CDR3 is built from 19 residues. The CDR3 protein is CASSKERGGSSPTQYEQYF. The CDR3 DNA sequence: TGTGCCAGTAGTAAGGAGCGGGGGGGGTCTAGTCCGACTCAGTACGAGCAGTACTTC.

The chain uses TRBV7-9 and TRBJ2-7, with D perhaps matching TRBD1 (6 bases). The CDR3 length is 16 residues. Looked up from germline, CDR1 is SEHNR and CDR2 is FQNEAQ (reference sequence). With 2 bases removed from V and 0 bases from J, the gap between germline ends came to 14 bases. The CDR3 coding sequence is TGTGCCAGCAGCTTAAGTACAGGGAGCTACTCCTACGAGCAGTACTTC. It yields the protein CASSLSTGSYSYEQYF.

The CDR3 here is CASRPGRMNTEAFF. CDR3 DNA sequence: TGTGCCAGTAGGCCGGGAAGGATGAACACTGAAGCTTTCTTT. The chain is built from TRBV19 and TRBJ1-1, with unresolved D. V was cut by 6 bases and J by 0 bases, with 11 bases left in between. Germline V gives CDR1 LNHDA, CDR2 SQIVND (reference sequence). CDR3 length: 14 residues.

The chain recombines TRBV27 with TRBJ1-2, with 9 bases that match TRBD1. The CDR3 loop spans 18 amino acids. Germline assignment: CDR1 MNHEY and CDR2 SMNVEV (reference sequence). Unmatched junction bases numbered 15, after V lost 3 bases and J lost 4 bases. CDR3: CASSFIGQGKRGVYGYTF. As DNA, the CDR3 is TGTGCCAGCAGTTTTATCGGACAGGGGAAGAGGGGGGTCTATGGCTACACCTTC.

This rearrangement joins TRBV30 to TRBJ1-1; a weak D match, TRBD1 (6 bases). V lost 1 base and J 6 bases, leaving 24 bases between the germline ends. This CDR3 is 17 amino acids long. Germline V CDR1 and CDR2: GTSNPN, SVGIG (reference sequence). In nucleotides, the CDR3 is TGTGCCTGGAGTGAGGGGGGGCGAAACGACCGTACCGCTGAAGCTTTCTTT. It codes for CAWSEGGRNDRTAEAFF.

This clone appeared once. The rearrangement joins TRBV19 to TRBJ2-5; weak D call: TRBD2 (6 bases). V was trimmed by 7 bases and J by 5 bases, leaving 17 bases between them. The germline V gene has CDR1 LNHDA and CDR2 SQIVND (reference sequence). This CDR3 is built from 14 residues. The CDR3 DNA follows: TGTGCCAGTAACCCTGGGGGAGGAGGGGAGACCCAGTACTTC. Translating gives CASNPGGGGETQYF.

The chain uses TRBV7-9 and TRBJ2-7, with a weak D call TRBD1 (6 bases). Germline lookup yields CDR1 SEHNR and CDR2 FQNEAQ (reference sequence). V lost 5 bases and J lost 2, with 28 bases in between. This CDR3 has 19 amino acids. For the CDR3, the DNA is TGTGCCAGCAGCCCCTCGGACGCTCCCCAGGGGCCCCTACCCTACGAGCAGTACTTC. Its protein product is CASSPSDAPQGPLPYEQYF.

The chain uses TRBV6-5 and TRBJ1-4, with 7 bases identical to TRBD1. This CDR3 region has 14 residues. The V and J ends lost 5 bases and 8 bases, in that order; junction bases with no gene match: 8. Germline values: CDR1 MNHEY, CDR2 SVGAGI. DNA of the CDR3: TGTGCCAGCAGTCCCGGACAGGCTTCAGAAAAACTGTTTTTT. Translation gives CASSPGQASEKLFF.

CDR3 sequence reads: CASSLGPTDWNTEAFF. The CDR3 region has the DNA TGCGCCAGCAGCTTGGGGCCGACTGATTGGAACACTGAAGCTTTCTTT. V and J are TRBV5-1 and TRBJ1-1, with D unresolved. The ends were cut back, 0 bases at V and 1 base at J, with 13 bases in the middle. The CDR3 extends over 16 amino acids. Looked up from germline, CDR1 is SGHRS and CDR2 is YFSETQ.

This chain connects TRBV5-8 to TRBJ1-5, with D maybe TRBD1 (5 bases). There are 15 residues in the CDR3. Germline V CDR1 and CDR2: SGHTS, YDEGEE. V was trimmed by 7 bases and J by 4 bases, leaving 18 bases between them. CDR3 sequence reads: CASAIGPRGNQPQHF. In nucleotides, the CDR3 is TGTGCCAGCGCCATCGGACCCCGGGGGAATCAGCCCCAGCATTTT.

CDR3 loop: CASGRTGRTYEQYF. The CDR3 DNA reads TGTGCCAGCGGCCGGACAGGCCGAACCTACGAGCAGTACTTC. The rearrangement joins TRBV6-5 to TRBJ2-7; 7 nucleotides match TRBD1. The CDR3 has 14 amino acids. In germline, CDR1 is MNHEY, CDR2 SVGAGI. The V gene end was trimmed by 8 bases and the J gene end by 2 bases; junction bases not matched to a gene: 9.

Regarding this clone: Other DNA variants within this sample encode the same CDR3. CDR3 region: CASSQGTGSSYEQYF. The CDR3 region has the DNA TGCGCCAGCAGCCAGGGGACAGGGAGCTCCTACGAGCAGTACTTC. J is TRBJ2-7 and V is TRBV4-1; TRBD1 matches 9 bases. Losses at the gene ends were 3 bases for V and 0 bases for J; bases not matched to a gene: 3. The CDR3 sequence is 15 residues long. Per the germline V gene, CDR1 is MGHRA and CDR2 is YSYEKL.

The chain links TRBV24-1 to TRBJ2-2, with D uncertain. Germline V gene lookup returns CDR1 KGHDR and CDR2 SFDVKD. The CDR3 totals 13 residues. V was cut by 4 bases and J by 2 bases, with 4 bases left in between. CDR3: CATSDPNTGELFF. In DNA, the CDR3 is TGTGCCACCAGTGACCCAAACACCGGGGAGCTGTTTTTT.

This chain links TRBV9 with TRBJ2-2; TRBD1 matches 11 bases. The CDR3 is 19 residues long. V gave up 3 bases and J gave up 0 bases; unmatched junction bases: 10. Germline V lookup: CDR1 SGDLS, CDR2 YYNGEE. CDR3 DNA: TGTGCCAGCAGCGCCCGCCTGGGGACAGGGGGGACGAACACCGGGGAGCTGTTTTTT. This codes for CASSARLGTGGTNTGELFF.